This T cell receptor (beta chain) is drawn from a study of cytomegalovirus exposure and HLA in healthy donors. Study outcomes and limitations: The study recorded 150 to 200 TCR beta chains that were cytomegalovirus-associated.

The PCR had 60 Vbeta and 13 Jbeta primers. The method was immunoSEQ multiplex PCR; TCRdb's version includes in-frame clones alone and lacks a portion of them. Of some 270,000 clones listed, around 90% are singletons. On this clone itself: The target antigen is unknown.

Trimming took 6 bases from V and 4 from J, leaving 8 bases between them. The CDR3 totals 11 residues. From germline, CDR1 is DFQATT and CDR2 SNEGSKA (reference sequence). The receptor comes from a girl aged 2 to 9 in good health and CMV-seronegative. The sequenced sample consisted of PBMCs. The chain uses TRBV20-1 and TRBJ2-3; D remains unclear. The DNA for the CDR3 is TGCAGTGCCTTTAAATCAGATACGCAGTATTTT. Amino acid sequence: CSAFKSDTQYF.